Presented here are 21 T cell receptor beta chains from one specimen sequenced in a study of shared clonotypes between healthy human individuals. The naive CD8 subset, CD45RO-negative cells positively selected for CCR7, excluded terminally differentiated effector memory CD45RA+ cells. Here immunoSEQ multiplex PCR was the method, and the copy in TCRdb shows in-frame clones only, minus some. Found here are about 1,900,000 clones, 85% to 95% of them singletons; the top ten hold approximately 1%. Sequences were obtained from naive CD8+ T cells sorted from blood. The receptors were sampled from a man aged 18 to 30 in good health.

This clone was detected only once. The V gene is TRBV5-1, the J gene TRBJ2-3, with TRBD2 identical over 9 bases. CDR1 SGHRS and CDR2 YFSETQ come from the germline V gene. Germline trimming cut 6 bases from V and 3 bases from J; bases unmatched to any gene: 8. This CDR3 comprises 15 residues. The CDR3 region is CASTQREVGTDTQYF. The CDR3 bases are TGCGCCAGCACCCAGCGGGAGGTTGGGACAGATACGCAGTATTTT.

The V gene is TRBV28, the J gene TRBJ2-7, with D perhaps TRBD2 (5 bases). CDR3 length: 16 residues. In germline, CDR1 is MDHEN, CDR2 SYDVKM. Trimming removed 1 base from V and 5 bases from J, with 18 bases in between. The CDR3, as DNA: TGTGCCAGCAGTTTATTCGGTTGGCGGGCTGTCGACGAGCAGTACTTC. Translating it yields CASSLFGWRAVDEQYF.

This sequence joins TRBV19 and TRBJ2-2; maybe TRBD2 (6 bases). CDR1 is LNHDA and CDR2 is SQIVND in the germline V gene (reference sequence). This CDR3 has 11 residues. The CDR3 here is CAALASGELFF. DNA of the CDR3: TGTGCTGCTCTAGCGTCCGGGGAGCTGTTTTTT.

The chain joins TRBV7-9 to TRBJ1-5; TRBD1 matches at 9 bases. V shed 5 bases and J 0 bases; nucleotides not matched to a gene: 14. This CDR3 has 19 amino acids. The germline V gene has CDR1 SEHNR and CDR2 FQNEAQ (reference sequence). CDR3 DNA sequence: TGTGCCAGCAGCGGCGACGGGACAGGGCTCCCTAATAGCAATCAGCCCCAGCATTTT. It encodes CASSGDGTGLPNSNQPQHF.

V is TRBV27 and J is TRBJ2-3, with TRBD1 matching over 7 bases. V was clipped by 6 bases and J by 4 bases; unmatched bases: 13. The CDR3 spans 16 residues. Germline CDR1 is MNHEY and CDR2 is SMNVEV (reference sequence). In DNA, the CDR3 is TGTGCCAGCAGGACTGCAACAGGGGAAGATCCAGATACGCAGTATTTT. This sequence encodes CASRTATGEDPDTQYF.

The CDR3 DNA reads TGCGCCAGCAGCCCCCTAGCGGGAGGCAACAATGAGCAGTTCTTC. Amino acid sequence: CASSPLAGGNNEQFF. The J gene is TRBJ2-1, the V gene TRBV4-3; the match to TRBD2 covers 11 bases. CDR1 LGHNA and CDR2 YSLEER come from the germline V gene. CDR3 size: 15 residues. V shed 4 bases and J 5 bases; nucleotides not matched to a gene: 4.

The chain uses TRBV5-1 and TRBJ2-1; 14 bases are a match to TRBD2. Germline CDR1 SGHRS, CDR2 YFSETQ. V shed 3 bases and J 5 bases; nucleotides not matched to a gene: 1. The CDR3 length is 15 residues. For the CDR3, the DNA is TGCGCCAGCAGCTGGACTAGCGGGGGGAACAATGAGCAGTTCTTC. This gives the protein CASSWTSGGNNEQFF. Together with reference TRBV5-1 and TRBJ2-1, the CDR3 gives the full variable domain: KAGVTQTPRYLIKTRGQQVTLSCSPISGHRSVSWYQQTPGQGLQFLFEYFSETQRNKGNFPGRFSGRQFSNSRSEMNVSTLELGDSALYLCASSWTSGGNNEQFFGPGTRLTVL.

The CDR3 loop is CASSSDRGYEQYF. DNA of the CDR3: TGTGCCAGCAGCTCCGACAGGGGCTACGAGCAGTACTTC. V usage is TRBV6-4 and J usage is TRBJ2-7; 8 positions match TRBD1. The CDR3 is 13 residues long. V was clipped by 6 bases and J by 3 bases; unmatched bases: 4. Germline V gives CDR1 MRHNA, CDR2 SNTAGT.

The rearrangement uses TRBV27 and TRBJ1-1, with a weak D call TRBD1 (5 bases). The CDR3 is 15 amino acids. Looked up from germline, CDR1 is MNHEY and CDR2 is SMNVEV (reference sequence). The V and J ends lost 3 bases and 0 bases respectively, with 11 bases between them. The CDR3 here is CASSFGAPMNTEAFF. The CDR3 bases are TGTGCCAGCAGTTTTGGGGCCCCTATGAACACTGAAGCTTTCTTT.

This chain links TRBV5-6 with TRBJ2-7; tentative D call: TRBD1 (5 bases). The V end was cut by 3 bases, the J end by 7 bases, with 14 bases between. The CDR3 runs to 13 residues. Germline CDR1 is SGHDT and CDR2 is YYEEEE. The CDR3 DNA reads TGTGCCAGCAGCTCGACAGATCCTTTAGAGCAGTACTTC. The encoded protein is CASSSTDPLEQYF. Supplemented by reference TRBV5-6 and TRBJ2-7, the full variable domain reads DAGVTQSPTHLIKTRGQQVTLRCSPKSGHDTVSWYQQALGQGPQFIFQYYEEEERQRGNFPDRFSGHQFPNYSSELNVNALLLGDSALYLCASSSTDPLEQYFGPGTRLTVT.

The genes are TRBV4-3 and TRBJ2-7; 9 nucleotides align to TRBD2. The CDR3 contains 16 residues. Per the germline V gene, CDR1 is LGHNA and CDR2 is YSLEER. The V segment lost 0 bases and the J segment 3 bases; nucleotides outside the gene matches: 6. The CDR3 DNA sequence: TGCGCCAGCAGCCAAGATTGGCGGGAGGGCCGCTACGAGCAGTACTTC. Residues: CASSQDWREGRYEQYF.

The V call is TRBV11-2, the J call TRBJ2-3; TRBD1 aligns across 10 bases. This CDR3 comprises 15 residues. Looked up from germline, CDR1 is SGHAT and CDR2 is FQNNGV. V lost 3 bases and J lost 3; bases outside the gene matches: 3. The CDR3 spells CASSFGQGVTDTQYF. Here the CDR3 DNA reads TGTGCCAGCAGCTTCGGACAGGGGGTAACAGATACGCAGTATTTT.

The chain couples TRBV9 to TRBJ2-2, with D hard to call. Germline V gene lookup returns CDR1 SGDLS and CDR2 YYNGEE. The CDR3 covers 14 residues. V was cut by 4 bases and J by 4 bases, with 11 bases left in between. CDR3 region: CASSPGGFTGELFF. The CDR3 DNA sequence: TGTGCCAGCAGCCCTGGTGGCTTCACCGGGGAGCTGTTTTTT. Variable domain in full (rest from reference TRBV9 and TRBJ2-2): DSGVTQTPKHLITATGQRVTLRCSPRSGDLSVYWYQQSLDQGLQFLIQYYNGEERAKGNILERFSAQQFPDLHSELNLSSLELGDSALYFCASSPGGFTGELFFGEGSRLTVL.

The chain uses TRBV5-4 and TRBJ2-7; 8 positions match TRBD1. Germline CDR1 SGHNT, CDR2 YYREEE (reference sequence). J lost 3 bases, V lost 2 bases, and 4 bases had no gene match. There are 14 residues in the CDR3. The CDR3 here is CASSFRDRNYEQYF. The CDR3 bases are TGTGCCAGCAGCTTCCGGGACAGGAACTACGAGCAGTACTTC.

V is TRBV29-1 and J is TRBJ2-5, with D perhaps matching TRBD1 (6 bases). Germline V gene sequence: CDR1 SQVTM, CDR2 ANQGSEA. This CDR3 comprises 12 residues. V was trimmed by 8 bases and J by 3 bases, leaving 13 bases between them. The CDR3 protein is CSTDSPEETQYF. The CDR3 DNA reads as TGCAGCACGGACAGCCCTGAAGAGACCCAGTACTTC. Complete variable domain (other parts from reference TRBV29-1 and TRBJ2-5): SAVISQKPSRDICQRGTSLTIQCQVDSQVTMMFWYRQQPGQSLTLIATANQGSEATYESGFVIDKFPISRPNLTFSTLTVSNMSPEDSSIYLCSTDSPEETQYFGPGTRLLVL.

The V call is TRBV9, the J call TRBJ1-2; D is unclear. The CDR3 extends over 14 amino acids. V dropped 3 bases and J dropped 3 bases, with 12 bases sitting between them. In germline, CDR1 is SGDLS, CDR2 YYNGEE. CDR3 amino acids: CASSGKGSDYGYTF. The DNA of the CDR3 is TGTGCCAGCAGCGGAAAGGGTTCCGACTATGGCTACACCTTC.

The chain links TRBV29-1 to TRBJ2-7; 11 nucleotides line up with TRBD2. J was trimmed by 0 bases and V by 7 bases; bases with no gene match: 2. The CDR3 is 13 amino acids. Germline assignment: CDR1 SQVTM and CDR2 ANQGSEA. The CDR3 bases are TGCAGCGGTACTAGCGGGAGCTCCTACGAGCAGTACTTC. Its translation is CSGTSGSSYEQYF.

The genes are TRBV5-6 and TRBJ1-1; D might be TRBD1 (6 bases). Germline V gene data show CDR1 as SGHDT and CDR2 as YYEEEE. V was pared by 0 bases and J by 0 bases, with 15 bases between. This CDR3 has 17 amino acids. CDR3 amino acids: CASSLVNLGQMNTEAFF. The CDR3 bases are TGTGCCAGCAGCTTGGTCAACCTGGGACAAATGAACACTGAAGCTTTCTTT.

The chain joins TRBV18 to TRBJ2-2; D may correspond to TRBD1 or TRBD2 (5 bases each). CDR3 size: 13 residues. V lost 3 bases, J lost 7 bases, and 9 bases lay in between. In germline, CDR1 is KGHSH, CDR2 LQKENI. CDR3 bases: TGTGCCAGCTCACCGTTGGGGGACGGGGAGCTGTTTTTT. Translating gives CASSPLGDGELFF.

This sequence joins TRBV4-2 and TRBJ2-5; possibly TRBD1 for D (6 bases). The CDR3 has 13 residues. Trimming left V 0 bases short and J 5 bases short, with 7 bases between. Germline lookup yields CDR1 LGHNA and CDR2 YNFKEQ. The CDR3 coding sequence is TGTGCCAGCAGCCAAGACGGACAGGAGACCCAGTACTTC. Protein product: CASSQDGQETQYF.

The rearrangement links TRBV19 to TRBJ2-7; a weak D match, TRBD1 (6 bases). Trimming shortened V by 3 bases and J by 2 bases, and 23 bases separated the two germline ends. The CDR3 spans 18 residues. The V gene's germline CDR1 is LNHDA and CDR2 SQIVND (reference sequence). The chain's CDR3 is CASSMIYRDTGQTYEQYF. CDR3 nucleotide sequence: TGTGCCAGTAGTATGATATACCGGGACACCGGCCAGACCTACGAGCAGTACTTC. The full variable domain, completed using reference TRBV19 and TRBJ2-7, is DGGITQSPKYLFRKEGQNVTLSCEQNLNHDAMYWYRQDPGQGLRLIYYSQIVNDFQKGDIAEGYSVSREKKESFPLTVTSAQKNPTAFYLCASSMIYRDTGQTYEQYFGPGTRLTVT.